The entry below describes one TCR beta chain. Its antigen target is currently unknown. Base qualities were left out, and no much larger clone turns up one base away. These data are taken from a study of somatic mutations in cytotoxic T cells in rheumatoid arthritis listed by TCRdb under 2017. For context, the study as a whole: Patient peripheral blood (approximately 27 ml EDTA) was drawn right after diagnosis and before any treatment started. Some V beta antibody-stained T-cell populations were flow-sorted on a FACSAria II or Sony SH800 at nearly 100% purity, and sorted V beta1+ cells also underwent TCRB sequencing. The study asked whether expanded CD8+ T-cell clones in newly diagnosed, untreated rheumatoid arthritis carry somatic mutations, and used TCRB deep sequencing to characterize clonality. TCRB deep sequencing was performed for more than 50 rheumatoid arthritis patients and 15 to 20 healthy controls. The median ages of the patient and control groups were essentially identical. The investigation overall reported the following: In about an eighth of the roughly 60 patients the largest CD8+ clone exceeded 20% of CD8+ cells, and several identical CD8+ TCRB sequences were shared between blood and synovial fluid. CD8+ T-cell clonality did not differ significantly between rheumatoid arthritis patients and age-matched healthy controls. In patients, CD8+ clonality rose with age (Spearman r ≈ 0.49), which was not the case in healthy controls. The antigen targets of the expanded CD8+ clones were unknown, and absence from virus-specific databases did not rule out viral specificity.

Flow cytometry confirmed the purity of CD4+ and CD8+ cells that had been isolated by positive magnetic bead selection on an AutoMACS. Initial screening for clonal expansions relied on flow cytometry with a TCR V beta antibody panel, after which sorted CD8+ fractions underwent TCRB deep sequencing for characterization. Peripheral blood mononuclear cells were obtained using density gradient separation with Ficoll-Paque PLUS. DNA was extracted from CD4-enriched, CD8-enriched or PBMC samples with Nucleospin Tissue or Tissue XS kits and quantified with a Qubit 2.0 fluorometer. Genomic DNA underwent TCRB CDR3 sequencing using the immunoSEQ assay. The paper's data handling went like this. Only a few patient CD8+ clones larger than 1% matched published virus-specific TCRB sequences when compared against them. Nothing other than productive TCRB rearrangements was included in the analyses. Clonality was expressed as a Shannon entropy-based productive clonality index, with each clone defined by a unique TCRB CDR3 sequence. Repertoire overlap between two samples was calculated from the template counts of each clone relative to total templates per sample. A correlation with a Spearman r of approximately 0.6 was found between V-gene usage by flow cytometry and V-gene usage by TCRB sequencing. TCRdb took over this immuneACCESS table, retaining in-frame rearrangements with V and J assigned. Such tables are incomplete; in checked studies, under half of the missing clones stem from an unresolved V gene, and the remainder is unexplained. Clone size and the V and J calls come from that table; the DNA yielded D and trimming. This sample is represented by tens of thousands of clones; approximately 78% of them were singletons. The ten largest account for around 8.3% of the sample.

Source material: CD8+ T cells sorted from blood. The receptor was isolated from an adult with rheumatoid arthritis.

In nucleotides, the sequence is TGTGCCAGCCAACTAACAGGACTCAGCTCCTACGAGCAGTACTTC. Protein translation: CASQLTGLSSYEQYF. This sequence uses TRBV28 and TRBJ2-7, with a tentative D call of TRBD1 or TRBD2, each matching 5 bases. As encoded in the germline V gene, CDR1 is MDHEN while CDR2 is SYDVKM. The CDR3 goes from the cysteine to the phenylalanine over 15 residues. Only the CDR3 region is kept as DNA, spanning 45 bases read in frame from base 1. At the junction V is shortened by 8 bases and J by 0 bases, with 17 bases in between.